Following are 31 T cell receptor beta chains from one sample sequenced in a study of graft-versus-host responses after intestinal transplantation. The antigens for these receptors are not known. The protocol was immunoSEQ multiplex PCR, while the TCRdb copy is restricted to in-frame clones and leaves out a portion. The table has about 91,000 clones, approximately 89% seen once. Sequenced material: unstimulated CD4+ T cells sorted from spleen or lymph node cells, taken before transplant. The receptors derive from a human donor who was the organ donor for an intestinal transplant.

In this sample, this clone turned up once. The CDR3 sequence: CASSFGAAYNEQFF. The CDR3 DNA sequence: TGCGCCAGCAGCTTCGGAGCGGCCTACAATGAGCAGTTCTTC. The chain links TRBV5-1 to TRBJ2-1; TRBD2 might be the D (5 bases). The CDR3 is 14 residues long. The germline gives CDR1 SGHRS, CDR2 YFSETQ. Trimming cost V 2 bases and J 2 bases, with 8 bases left between them.

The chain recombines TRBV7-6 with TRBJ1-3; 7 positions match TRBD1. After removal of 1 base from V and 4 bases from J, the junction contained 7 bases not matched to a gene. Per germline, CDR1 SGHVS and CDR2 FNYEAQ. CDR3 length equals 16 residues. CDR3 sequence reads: CASSLEPTGLGNTIYF. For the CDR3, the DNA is TGTGCCAGCAGCTTAGAGCCGACAGGGCTCGGAAACACCATATATTTT.

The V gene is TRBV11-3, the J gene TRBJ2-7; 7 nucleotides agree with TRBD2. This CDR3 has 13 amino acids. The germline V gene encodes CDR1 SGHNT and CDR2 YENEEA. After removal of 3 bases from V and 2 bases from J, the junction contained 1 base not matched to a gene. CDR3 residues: CASSFGTTYEQYF. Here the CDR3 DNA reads TGTGCCAGCAGCTTTGGGACTACCTACGAGCAGTACTTC.

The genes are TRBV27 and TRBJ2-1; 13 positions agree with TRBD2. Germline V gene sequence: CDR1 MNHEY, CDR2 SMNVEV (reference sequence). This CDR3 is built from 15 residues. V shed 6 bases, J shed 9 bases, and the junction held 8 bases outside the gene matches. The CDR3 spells CASSLGTSGDTEQFF. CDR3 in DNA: TGTGCCAGCAGCCTCGGGACTAGCGGGGACACTGAGCAGTTCTTC.

Written as DNA, the CDR3 is TGTGCCAGCAGTCCCTCCATGACAGGGGCCAATCAGCCCCAGCATTTT. This sequence encodes CASSPSMTGANQPQHF. V and J are TRBV27 and TRBJ1-5; 8 bases line up with TRBD1. Per germline, CDR1 MNHEY and CDR2 SMNVEV (reference sequence). The CDR3 sequence is 16 residues long. The J segment lost 3 bases and the V segment lost 5 bases, leaving 9 bases of the junction unmatched.

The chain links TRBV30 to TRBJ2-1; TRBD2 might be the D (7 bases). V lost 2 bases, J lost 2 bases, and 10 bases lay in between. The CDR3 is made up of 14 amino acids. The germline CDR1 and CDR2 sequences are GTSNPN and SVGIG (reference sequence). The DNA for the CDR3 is TGTGCCTGGAGTAGGGGGGGGACCTACAATGAGCAGTTCTTC. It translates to CAWSRGGTYNEQFF. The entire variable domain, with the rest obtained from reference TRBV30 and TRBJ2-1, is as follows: SQTIHQWPATLVQPVGSPLSLECTVEGTSNPNLYWYRQAAGRGLQLLFYSVGIGQISSEVPQNLSASRPQDRQFILSSKKLLLSDSGFYLCAWSRGGTYNEQFFGPGTRLTVL.

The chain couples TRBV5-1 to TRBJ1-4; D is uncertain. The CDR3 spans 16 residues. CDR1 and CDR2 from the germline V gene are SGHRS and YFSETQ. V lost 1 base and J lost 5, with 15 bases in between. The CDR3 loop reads CASSLSSVGLNEKLFF. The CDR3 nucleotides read TGCGCCAGCAGCTTGTCGTCAGTCGGGTTAAATGAAAAACTGTTTTTT. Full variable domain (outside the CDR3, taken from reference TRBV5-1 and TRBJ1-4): KAGVTQTPRYLIKTRGQQVTLSCSPISGHRSVSWYQQTPGQGLQFLFEYFSETQRNKGNFPGRFSGRQFSNSRSEMNVSTLELGDSALYLCASSLSSVGLNEKLFFGSGTQLSVL.

CDR3 sequence reads: CASSARRTGVYEQYF. The CDR3 DNA is TGTGCCAGTAGTGCCCGGAGAACAGGTGTCTACGAGCAGTACTTC. The chain carries TRBV19 and TRBJ2-7; tentative D call: TRBD1 (5 bases). V shed 5 bases and J shed 3 bases, with 17 bases lying between them. CDR1 and CDR2 from the germline V gene are LNHDA and SQIVND (reference sequence). The length of the CDR3 is 15 residues.

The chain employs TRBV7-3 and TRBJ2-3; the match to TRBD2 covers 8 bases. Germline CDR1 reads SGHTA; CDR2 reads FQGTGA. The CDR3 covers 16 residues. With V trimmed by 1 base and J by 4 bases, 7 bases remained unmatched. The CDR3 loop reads CASSLNQPGGADTQYF. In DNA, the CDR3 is TGTGCCAGCAGCTTAAACCAACCGGGGGGGGCAGATACGCAGTATTTT.

The DNA for the CDR3 is TGTGCCAGCAGCCGTTTCGCGCTACGGGACAGGGACAATCAGCCCCAGCATTTT. It encodes CASSRFALRDRDNQPQHF. The chain joins TRBV28 to TRBJ1-5, with 9 positions matching TRBD1. This CDR3 has 18 amino acids. With 6 bases clipped from V and 3 bases from J, the junction kept 15 bases outside the gene matches. Germline CDR1 MDHEN, CDR2 SYDVKM.

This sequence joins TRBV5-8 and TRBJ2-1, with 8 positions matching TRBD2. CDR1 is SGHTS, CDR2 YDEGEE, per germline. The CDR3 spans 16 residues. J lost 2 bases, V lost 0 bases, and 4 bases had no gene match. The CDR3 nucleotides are TGTGCCAGCAGCTTGGGGGGTAGCGGGACCTACAATGAGCAGTTCTTC. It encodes CASSLGGSGTYNEQFF.

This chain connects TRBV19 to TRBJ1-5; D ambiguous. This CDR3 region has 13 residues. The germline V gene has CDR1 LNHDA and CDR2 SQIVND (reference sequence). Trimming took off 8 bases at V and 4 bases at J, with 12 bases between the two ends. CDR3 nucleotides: TGTGCCAGTGAAGGACTTGGGAATCAGCCCCAGCATTTT. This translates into CASEGLGNQPQHF.

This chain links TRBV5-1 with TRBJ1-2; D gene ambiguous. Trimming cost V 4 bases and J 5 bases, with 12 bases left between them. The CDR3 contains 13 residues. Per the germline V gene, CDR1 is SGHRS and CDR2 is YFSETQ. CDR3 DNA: TGCGCCAGCAGCCCGGGGAGAGATTATGGCTACACCTTC. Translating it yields CASSPGRDYGYTF.

In DNA, the CDR3 is TGTGCCAGGAAGTACAGGGGCAATGAGCAGTTCTTC. Its protein product is CARKYRGNEQFF. The chain has TRBV2 and TRBJ2-1; 7 nucleotides match TRBD1. CDR3 length: 12 residues. The J segment lost 6 bases and the V segment lost 9 bases, leaving 5 bases of the junction unmatched. Germline lookup yields CDR1 SNHLY and CDR2 FYNNEI.

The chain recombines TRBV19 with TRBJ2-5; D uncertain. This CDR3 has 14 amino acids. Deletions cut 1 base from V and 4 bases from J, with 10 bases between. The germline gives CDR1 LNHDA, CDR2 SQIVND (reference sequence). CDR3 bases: TGTGCCAGTAGTATAGGTCTCCACTCAGAGACCCAGTACTTC. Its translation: CASSIGLHSETQYF. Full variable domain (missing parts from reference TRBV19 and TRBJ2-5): DGGITQSPKYLFRKEGQNVTLSCEQNLNHDAMYWYRQDPGQGLRLIYYSQIVNDFQKGDIAEGYSVSREKKESFPLTVTSAQKNPTAFYLCASSIGLHSETQYFGPGTRLLVL.

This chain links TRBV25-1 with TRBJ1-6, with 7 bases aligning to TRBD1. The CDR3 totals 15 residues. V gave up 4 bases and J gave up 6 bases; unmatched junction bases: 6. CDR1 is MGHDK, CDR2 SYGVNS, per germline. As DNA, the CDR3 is TGTGCCAGCAGTGCGACAGGGTCGGCTAATTCACCCCTCCACTTT. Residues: CASSATGSANSPLHF. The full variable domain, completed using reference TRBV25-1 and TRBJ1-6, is EADIYQTPRYLVIGTGKKITLECSQTMGHDKMYWYQQDPGMELHLIHYSYGVNSTEKGDLSSESTVSRIRTEHFPLTLESARPSHTSQYLCASSATGSANSPLHFGNGTRLTVT.

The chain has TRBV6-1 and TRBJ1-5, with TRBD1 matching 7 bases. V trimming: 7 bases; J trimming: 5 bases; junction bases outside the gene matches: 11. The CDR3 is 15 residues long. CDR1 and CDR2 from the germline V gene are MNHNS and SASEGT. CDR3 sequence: CASIQKSTGHQPQHF. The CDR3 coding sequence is TGTGCCAGCATCCAAAAGTCGACAGGGCATCAGCCCCAGCATTTT.

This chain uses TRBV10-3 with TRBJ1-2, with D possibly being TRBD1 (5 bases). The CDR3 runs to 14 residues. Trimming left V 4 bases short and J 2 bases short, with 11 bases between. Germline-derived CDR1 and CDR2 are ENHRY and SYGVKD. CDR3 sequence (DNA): TGTGCCATCAGTGTTAAGGCAGGGAACTATGGCTACACCTTC. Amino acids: CAISVKAGNYGYTF.

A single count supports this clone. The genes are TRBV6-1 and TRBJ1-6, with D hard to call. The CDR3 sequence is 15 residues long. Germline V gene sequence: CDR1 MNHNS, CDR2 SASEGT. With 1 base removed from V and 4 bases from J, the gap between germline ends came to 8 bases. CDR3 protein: CASSEGSVYNSPLHF. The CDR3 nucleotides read TGTGCCAGCAGTGAAGGGTCAGTTTATAATTCACCCCTCCACTTT.

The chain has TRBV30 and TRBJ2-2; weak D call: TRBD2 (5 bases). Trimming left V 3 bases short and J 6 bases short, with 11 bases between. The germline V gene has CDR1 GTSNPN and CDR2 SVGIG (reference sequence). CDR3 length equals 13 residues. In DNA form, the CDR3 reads TGTGCCTGGAGGGGGATCGGGGCCGGGGAGCTGTTTTTT. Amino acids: CAWRGIGAGELFF.

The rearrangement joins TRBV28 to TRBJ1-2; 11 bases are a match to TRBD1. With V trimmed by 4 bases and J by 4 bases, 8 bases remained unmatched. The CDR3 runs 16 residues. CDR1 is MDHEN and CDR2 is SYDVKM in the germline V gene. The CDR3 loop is CASSSPGQGAAYGYTF. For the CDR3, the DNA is TGTGCCAGCAGTTCCCCCGGACAGGGGGCGGCCTATGGCTACACCTTC.

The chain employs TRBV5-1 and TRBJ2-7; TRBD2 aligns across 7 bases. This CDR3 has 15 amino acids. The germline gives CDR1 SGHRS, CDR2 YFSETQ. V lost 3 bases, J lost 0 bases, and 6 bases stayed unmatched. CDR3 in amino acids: CASSSSGISSYEQYF. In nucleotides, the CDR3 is TGCGCCAGCAGCTCCAGCGGGATTAGCTCCTACGAGCAGTACTTC.

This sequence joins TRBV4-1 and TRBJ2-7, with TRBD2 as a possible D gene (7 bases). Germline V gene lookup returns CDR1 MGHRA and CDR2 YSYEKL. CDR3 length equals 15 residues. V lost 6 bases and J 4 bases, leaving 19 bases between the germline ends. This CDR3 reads CASRLRRGARYEQYF. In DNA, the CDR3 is TGCGCCAGCAGACTCAGACGGGGGGCGCGATACGAGCAGTACTTC.

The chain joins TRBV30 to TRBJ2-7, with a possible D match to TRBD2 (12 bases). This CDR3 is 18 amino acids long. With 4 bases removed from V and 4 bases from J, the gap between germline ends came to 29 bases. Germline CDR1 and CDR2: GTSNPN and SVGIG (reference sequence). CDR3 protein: CAWTGQGARTSGRYEQYF. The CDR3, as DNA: TGTGCCTGGACAGGACAGGGGGCGCGCACTAGCGGGAGGTACGAGCAGTACTTC.

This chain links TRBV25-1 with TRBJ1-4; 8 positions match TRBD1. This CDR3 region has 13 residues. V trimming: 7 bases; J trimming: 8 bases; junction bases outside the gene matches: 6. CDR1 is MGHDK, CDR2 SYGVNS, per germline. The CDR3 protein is CASTQGAREKLFF. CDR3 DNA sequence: TGTGCCAGCACTCAGGGGGCGCGGGAAAAACTGTTTTTT.

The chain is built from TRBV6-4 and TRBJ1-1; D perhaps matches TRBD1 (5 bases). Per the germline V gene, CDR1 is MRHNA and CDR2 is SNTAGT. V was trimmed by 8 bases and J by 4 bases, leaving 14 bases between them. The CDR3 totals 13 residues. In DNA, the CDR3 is TGTGCCAGCCCCTCAGGGTTGGGCACTGAAGCTTTCTTT. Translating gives CASPSGLGTEAFF.

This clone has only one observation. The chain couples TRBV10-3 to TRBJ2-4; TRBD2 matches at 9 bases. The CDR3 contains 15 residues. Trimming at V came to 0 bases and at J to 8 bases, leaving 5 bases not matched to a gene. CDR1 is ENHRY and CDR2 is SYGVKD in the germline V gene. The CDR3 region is CAISESGGRADIQYF. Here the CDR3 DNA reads TGTGCCATCAGTGAGTCAGGCGGGAGGGCGGACATTCAGTACTTC.

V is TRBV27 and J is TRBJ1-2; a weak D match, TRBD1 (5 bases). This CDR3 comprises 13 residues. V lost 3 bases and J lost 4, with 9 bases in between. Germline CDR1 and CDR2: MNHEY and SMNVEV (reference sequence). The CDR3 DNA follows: TGTGCCAGCAGTTTCACAGGTTTCTATGGCTACACCTTC. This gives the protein CASSFTGFYGYTF.

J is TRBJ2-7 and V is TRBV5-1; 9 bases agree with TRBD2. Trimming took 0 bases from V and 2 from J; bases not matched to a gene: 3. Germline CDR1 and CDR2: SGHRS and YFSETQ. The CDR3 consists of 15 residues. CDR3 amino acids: CASSLETSGAYEQYF. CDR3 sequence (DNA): TGCGCCAGCAGCTTGGAGACTAGCGGAGCCTACGAGCAGTACTTC.

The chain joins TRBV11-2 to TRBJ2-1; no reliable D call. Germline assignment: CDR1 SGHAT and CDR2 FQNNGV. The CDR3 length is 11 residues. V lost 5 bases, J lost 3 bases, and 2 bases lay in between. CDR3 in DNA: TGTGCCAGCAGCCGCTACAATGAGCAGTTCTTC. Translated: CASSRYNEQFF.

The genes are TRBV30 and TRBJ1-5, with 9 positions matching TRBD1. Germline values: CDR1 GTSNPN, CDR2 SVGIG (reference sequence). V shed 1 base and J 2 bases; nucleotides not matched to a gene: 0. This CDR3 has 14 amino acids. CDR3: CAWSGTGGNQPQHF. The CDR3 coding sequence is TGTGCCTGGAGTGGGACAGGGGGCAATCAGCCCCAGCATTTT.